This T cell receptor beta chain is drawn from a study of blood T cell repertoires in COVID-19. This CDR3 contains 13 residues. Trimming left V 8 bases short and J 4 bases short, with 16 bases between. In germline, CDR1 is GTSNPN, CDR2 SVGIG (reference sequence). Living in 24 US areas, the participants were between about 18 and 95 years of age. Authors' methods: It was from reference gene primer amplification that nucleated cell counts were estimated. Some clones are missing from TCRdb's copy, which holds only in-frame ones; the method was immunoSEQ multiplex PCR. V, J and clone size derive from that table, while D and trimming were established from the DNA sequence. The sample has more than 250,000 clones, more than 90% seen once.

The sequenced material came from PBMCs or T cells enriched from blood (not recorded which). The chain couples TRBV30 to TRBJ2-3, with no clear D. This clonotype was sampled from a young woman who had recovered from COVID-19. The CDR3 DNA reads as TGTGCCCTGTCCCTAGGCGGCTCAGATACGCAGTATTTT. Its protein is CALSLGGSDTQYF.